A selection of T cell receptor beta chains follows, all from one sample in a study of blood T cell repertoires in COVID-19. The repertoire was sequenced with immunoSEQ multiplex PCR; TCRdb's copy has only in-frame clones and lacks some. The sample includes over 65,000 clones, 75% to 90% of them seen just once. Specimen: peripheral blood. These receptor sequences come from a human donor in a cohort sampled during active COVID-19. Each CDR3 is given with its conserved first and last residue. The D gene is left open where the match is weak. Size tells how often a clone was seen (once, few, many) or the class of an expanded clone, and some rows leave it out.

d_call	v_call	clone_size	j_call	cdr3_aa	cdr3_nt
NA	TRBV6-5	few	TRBJ2-7	CATYGGSVYEQYF	TGTGCCACTTATGGGGGGTCCGTCTACGAGCAGTACTTC
TRBD1	TRBV19	NA	TRBJ1-2	CASSLRDRGFGYTF	TGTGCCAGTAGTCTCCGGGACAGGGGTTTTGGCTACACCTTC
NA	TRBV19	NA	TRBJ2-6	CASSLRGSGANVLTF	TGTGCCAGTAGTCTCAGGGGTTCTGGGGCCAACGTCCTGACTTTC
TRBD1	TRBV2	medium-sized	TRBJ1-1	CASNRDRGHSTEAFF	TGTGCCAGCAACCGGGACAGGGGGCATAGCACTGAAGCTTTCTTT
TRBD1	TRBV2	NA	TRBJ1-3	CASSPIQGAGNTIYF	TGTGCCAGCAGCCCGATTCAGGGGGCTGGAAACACCATATATTTT
TRBD2	TRBV7-6	once	TRBJ2-2	CASSQQAGETGELFF	TGTGCCAGCAGCCAGCAGGCGGGAGAGACCGGGGAGCTGTTTTTT
TRBD1	TRBV19	once	TRBJ2-3	CASSRPGQAPDTQYF	TGTGCCAGTAGTAGACCGGGACAGGCCCCAGATACGCAGTATTTT
NA	TRBV3-1/TRBV3-2	NA	TRBJ1-1	CASSQGGATEAFF	TGTGCCAGCAGCCAAGGCGGGGCAACTGAAGCTTTCTTT
TRBD1	TRBV28	NA	TRBJ2-7	CASSLGTAREQYF	TGTGCCAGTAGTCTAGGGACAGCGAGAGAGCAGTACTTC
TRBD2	TRBV29-1	NA	TRBJ2-2	CSYVTSGSWDTGELFF	TGCAGCTACGTAACAAGCGGGAGTTGGGACACCGGGGAGCTGTTTTTT
TRBD2	TRBV11-1	NA	TRBJ2-5	CASSLVASGVGETQYF	TGTGCCAGCAGCTTAGTCGCTAGCGGAGTAGGGGAGACCCAGTACTTC
TRBD1	TRBV6-5	NA	TRBJ1-5	CAISDRGLNQPQHF	TGTGCCATCTCGGACAGGGGGCTCAATCAGCCCCAGCATTTT
NA	TRBV27	NA	TRBJ1-5	CASSLGQANQPQHF	TGTGCCAGCAGTTTAGGGCAGGCCAATCAGCCCCAGCATTTT
NA	TRBV28	once	TRBJ2-7	CASTLVGGSYEQYF	TGTGCCAGCACCCTTGTAGGGGGCTCCTACGAGCAGTACTTC
TRBD1	TRBV5-1	NA	TRBJ1-1	CASSLAGQGAGEAFF	TGCGCCAGCAGCTTGGCGGGACAGGGGGCTGGTGAAGCTTTCTTT
NA	TRBV4-1	NA	TRBJ2-2	CASSLAIERTGELFF	TGCGCCAGCAGCCTAGCGATCGAGAGAACCGGGGAGCTGTTTTTT
NA	TRBV18	once	TRBJ2-1	CASSPMAGGNEQFF	TGTGCCAGCTCACCAATGGCAGGGGGGAATGAGCAGTTCTTC
TRBD2	TRBV4-2	NA	TRBJ2-1	CASSQEGGPQGSYNEQFF	TGTGCCAGCAGCCAAGAGGGAGGGCCCCAAGGGTCCTACAATGAGCAGTTCTTC
NA	TRBV7-9	NA	TRBJ1-1	CASSLWGQKNTEAFF	TGTGCCAGCAGCTTATGGGGACAAAAGAACACTGAAGCTTTCTTT
NA	TRBV30	NA	TRBJ1-2	CAWSATGFYGYTF	TGTGCCTGGAGTGCGACAGGATTTTATGGCTACACCTTC
TRBD1	TRBV29-1	NA	TRBJ1-4	CSVVRDSEKLFF	TGCAGCGTTGTCCGGGACAGCGAAAAACTGTTTTTT
NA	TRBV5-1	once	TRBJ2-1	CASSLDSLSPNEQFF	TGCGCCAGCAGCTTGGACAGTCTCAGCCCGAATGAGCAGTTCTTC
NA	TRBV18	NA	TRBJ2-1	CASSPGLTSHEQFF	TGTGCCAGCTCACCGGGACTTACCTCCCATGAGCAGTTCTTC
TRBD2	TRBV27	once	TRBJ2-1	CASSGLGSYNEQFF	TGTGCCAGCAGCGGACTAGGCTCCTACAATGAGCAGTTCTTC
TRBD1	TRBV5-1	NA	TRBJ1-4	CASSFAGRGPPTNEKLFF	TGCGCCAGCAGCTTCGCCGGTAGGGGGCCTCCAACTAATGAAAAACTGTTTTTT
TRBD1	TRBV10-3	NA	TRBJ1-1	CAISTDRETEAFF	TGTGCCATCAGTACAGACAGGGAGACTGAAGCTTTCTTT
TRBD1	TRBV7-8	NA	TRBJ1-1	CASTLASGGTEAFF	TGTGCCAGCACCTTAGCTTCAGGGGGCACTGAAGCTTTCTTT
TRBD1	TRBV19	NA	TRBJ1-5	CASRRTGQNSNQPQHF	TGTGCCAGTAGACGGACAGGGCAAAATAGCAATCAGCCCCAGCATTTT
NA	TRBV6-5	NA	TRBJ2-7	CASSRLQGEQYF	TGTGCCAGCAGCCGACTCCAAGGCGAGCAGTACTTC
NA	TRBV9	NA	TRBJ2-1	CASSATSSYNEQFF	TGTGCCAGCAGCGCCACTAGCTCCTACAATGAGCAGTTCTTC
NA	TRBV6-5	once	TRBJ1-5	CASSLRGGSNQPQHF	TGTGCCAGCAGTCTGCGGGGTGGTAGCAATCAGCCCCAGCATTTT
TRBD2	TRBV15	NA	TRBJ2-7	CATSRERLAGENEQYF	TGTGCCACCAGCAGAGAGCGACTAGCGGGAGAAAACGAGCAGTACTTC
NA	TRBV27	NA	TRBJ2-7	CASSPFSWEDSYEQYF	TGTGCCAGCAGCCCCTTCTCGTGGGAGGACTCCTACGAGCAGTACTTC
NA	TRBV7-9	NA	TRBJ2-4	CASSLRELMDGAKNIQYF	TGTGCCAGCAGCTTAAGGGAGCTGATGGACGGGGCCAAAAACATTCAGTACTTC
TRBD2	TRBV29-1	NA	TRBJ2-2	CSVDGGDSGSFTGELFF	TGCAGCGTTGATGGGGGCGACAGCGGGAGTTTCACCGGGGAGCTGTTTTTT
NA	TRBV3-1/TRBV3-2	NA	TRBJ1-2	CASKPTALNYGYTF	TGTGCCAGCAAGCCAACAGCCCTTAACTATGGCTACACCTTC
NA	TRBV5-8	once	TRBJ1-2	CASSSQGPGGYTF	TGTGCCAGCAGCTCTCAGGGGCCAGGGGGCTACACCTTC
NA	TRBV5-1	NA	TRBJ1-6	CASSLGGDPYNSPLHF	TGCGCCAGCAGCTTGGGCGGGGACCCCTATAATTCACCCCTCCACTTT
TRBD1	TRBV19	NA	TRBJ1-1	CASRGQAPNTEAFF	TGTGCCAGTAGGGGACAGGCGCCGAACACTGAAGCTTTCTTT
NA	TRBV7-3	NA	TRBJ1-1	CASSEGGASTEAFF	TGTGCCAGCAGCGAGGGAGGGGCCAGCACTGAAGCTTTCTTT
TRBD1	TRBV19	NA	TRBJ1-2	CASSIPGGENYGYTF	TGTGCCAGTAGTATTCCAGGGGGAGAAAACTATGGCTACACCTTC
NA	TRBV28	once	TRBJ2-3	CASTPGGGTDTQYF	TGTGCCAGCACCCCGGGCGGGGGCACAGATACGCAGTATTTT
TRBD2	TRBV3-1/TRBV3-2	NA	TRBJ2-3	CASKTSGSPIF	TGTGCCAGCAAGACTAGCGGGAGCCCAATATTT
NA	TRBV5-5	NA	TRBJ2-7	CASSHRGTYEQYF	TGTGCCAGCAGCCATCGGGGGACCTACGAGCAGTACTTC
NA	TRBV29-1	NA	TRBJ1-1	CSVGQEGIEAFF	TGCAGCGTTGGGCAGGAGGGTATCGAAGCTTTCTTT
NA	TRBV19	NA	TRBJ1-5	CASSLDSYNQPQHF	TGTGCCAGTTCTCTCGACAGCTACAATCAGCCCCAGCATTTT
NA	TRBV3-1/TRBV3-2	NA	TRBJ1-1	CASSQGALAFF	TGTGCCAGCAGCCAAGGGGCCCTTGCTTTCTTT
NA	TRBV12-2	NA	TRBJ1-4	CASRLGPRDREPDREKLFF	TGTGCAAGTCGCTTAGGACCCCGGGACAGGGAACCCGATAGGGAAAAACTGTTTTTT
NA	TRBV29-1	NA	TRBJ2-1	CSVEVFSNEQFF	TGCAGCGTTGAAGTTTTCTCCAATGAGCAGTTCTTC
NA	TRBV7-2	few	TRBJ2-7	CASSPLQGSSYEQYF	TGTGCCAGCAGCCCGCTCCAGGGGAGCTCCTACGAGCAGTACTTC
NA	TRBV2	once	TRBJ2-5	CASGGRGLGETQYF	TGTGCCAGCGGGGGCAGGGGCTTGGGAGAGACCCAGTACTTC
NA	TRBV28	NA	TRBJ2-7	CASTPSPTYEQYF	TGTGCCAGCACCCCCTCCCCTACCTACGAGCAGTACTTC
NA	TRBV19	NA	TRBJ2-7	CASSIEGDLSYEQYF	TGTGCCAGTAGTATAGAAGGGGACTTGTCCTACGAGCAGTACTTC